These 21 T cell receptor beta chains were sequenced from one sample in a study of T cell responses to AZD1222 COVID-19 vaccine. The method was immunoSEQ multiplex PCR; TCRdb's version includes in-frame clones alone and lacks a portion of them. The repertoire consists of about 110,000 clones, with nearly 90% occurring once and the leading ten covering 3.2%. This specimen was peripheral blood, taken on day 0 of AZD1222 vaccination. These receptors came from an adult in good health.

The gene calls are TRBV29-1 and TRBJ1-2; 12 bases line up with TRBD1. Per germline, CDR1 SQVTM and CDR2 ANQGSEA. The CDR3 spans 12 residues. V lost 6 bases to trimming and J lost 8 bases; unmatched junction nucleotides: 4. The CDR3 here is CSVGTGGWGYTF. In nucleotides, the CDR3 is TGCAGCGTCGGGACAGGGGGCTGGGGCTACACCTTC.

The chain links TRBV29-1 to TRBJ2-1, with D possibly called TRBD1 or TRBD2 (6 bases each). Trimming took off 4 bases at V and 6 bases at J, with 16 bases between the two ends. Germline-derived CDR1 and CDR2 are SQVTM and ANQGSEA. The CDR3 runs 14 residues. The DNA for the CDR3 is TGCAGCGTTGCGGGGGCCGTCGATACCAATGAGCAGTTCTTC. As protein: CSVAGAVDTNEQFF.

This clone was picked up one time. V gene TRBV6-5 combines with J gene TRBJ2-5; a weak D match, TRBD2 (5 bases). Germline CDR1 and CDR2: MNHEY and SVGAGI. This CDR3 comprises 15 residues. V was pared by 6 bases and J by 5 bases, with 19 bases between. DNA for the CDR3: TGTGCCAGCAGATTCGCCAGGAGGTTCGGGGAGACCCAGTACTTC. Its translation is CASRFARRFGETQYF.

Written as DNA, the CDR3 is TGTGCCAGCAGGCCTTCACAGACTCACTATGGCTACACCTTC. Its translation is CASRPSQTHYGYTF. The chain joins TRBV27 to TRBJ1-2, with D uncertain. This CDR3 is 14 amino acids long. Trimming removed 6 bases at V and 3 bases at J, with 14 bases between. From germline, CDR1 is MNHEY and CDR2 SMNVEV (reference sequence).

The J gene is TRBJ2-7, the V gene TRBV4-1, with a tentative D call TRBD2 (6 bases). Per germline, CDR1 MGHRA and CDR2 YSYEKL. Trimming pared 0 bases from V and 7 bases from J, leaving 10 bases between. This CDR3 is built from 13 residues. The CDR3 DNA follows: TGCGCCAGCAGCCAAGAGCGGAGGGGAGAGCAGTACTTC. Translated, it gives CASSQERRGEQYF.

Only a few counts were recorded for this clone. Distinct nucleotide sequences in the sample also encode this CDR3. The chain links TRBV7-9 to TRBJ1-6; 8 positions agree with TRBD1. The CDR3 has 16 amino acids. In germline, CDR1 is SEHNR, CDR2 FQNEAQ (reference sequence). Trimming cost V 1 base and J 4 bases; bases outside gene matches: 3. The CDR3 loop is CASSLGQGFYNSPLHF. The CDR3 coding sequence is TGTGCCAGCAGCTTAGGACAGGGGTTTTATAATTCACCCCTCCACTTT.

V gene TRBV28 combines with J gene TRBJ1-6, with TRBD1 identical over 8 bases. This CDR3 has 14 amino acids. Germline V gives CDR1 MDHEN, CDR2 SYDVKM. Trimming at V came to 7 bases and at J to 6 bases, leaving 5 bases not matched to a gene. The CDR3 sequence is CASNLGQVNSPLHF. The CDR3 DNA sequence: TGTGCCAGCAATTTGGGACAGGTTAATTCACCCCTCCACTTT. Full variable domain (missing parts from reference TRBV28 and TRBJ1-6): DVKVTQSSRYLVKRTGEKVFLECVQDMDHENMFWYRQDPGLGLRLIYFSYDVKMKEKGDIPEGYSVSREKKERFSLILESASTNQTSMYLCASNLGQVNSPLHFGNGTRLTVT.

The chain links TRBV7-8 to TRBJ2-5; D is uncertain. The V end was cut by 3 bases, the J end by 2 bases, with 10 bases between. Per the germline V gene, CDR1 is SGHVS and CDR2 is FQNEAQ. The CDR3 extends over 14 amino acids. The CDR3 DNA sequence: TGTGCCAGCAGCTTGAGGCGGATACAAGAGACCCAGTACTTC. Translation: CASSLRRIQETQYF.

The chain recombines TRBV10-3 with TRBJ1-1; 10 bases are a match to TRBD1. V lost 2 bases and J lost 1; bases outside the gene matches: 1. The CDR3 has 15 amino acids. Per the germline V gene, CDR1 is ENHRY and CDR2 is SYGVKD. The CDR3 DNA follows: TGTGCCATCAGTGAGAGACAGGGGGCGAACACTGAAGCTTTCTTT. Protein: CAISERQGANTEAFF.

V gene TRBV23-1 combines with J gene TRBJ1-1; the D is unclear. Being an ORF, TRBV23-1 has a function that is uncertain. This CDR3 has 14 amino acids. Trimming left V 4 bases short and J 2 bases short, with 11 bases between. The CDR3 spells CASSPPGQNTEAFF. CDR3 DNA: TGCGCCAGCAGTCCGCCCGGCCAAAACACTGAAGCTTTCTTT.

The genes are TRBV7-9 and TRBJ1-3; D is unclear. CDR3 size: 17 residues. V lost 4 bases and J 0 bases, leaving 16 bases between the germline ends. Germline CDR1 reads SEHNR; CDR2 reads FQNEAQ (reference sequence). The CDR3 is CASSYPRDGDSGNTIYF. Written as DNA, the CDR3 is TGTGCCAGCAGCTATCCCCGCGACGGCGACTCTGGAAACACCATATATTTT.

The chain combines TRBV7-2 with TRBJ2-6; 11 bases align to TRBD1. Germline V gene lookup returns CDR1 SGHTA and CDR2 FQGNSA. The CDR3 extends over 18 amino acids. V shed 4 bases, J shed 2 bases, and the junction held 7 bases outside the gene matches. CDR3 nucleotide sequence: TGTGCCAGCAGCTCCGGACCGGGACAGGGGGCTGGGGCCAACGTCCTGACTTTC. Protein product: CASSSGPGQGAGANVLTF.

The V and J genes are TRBV7-2 and TRBJ2-3; 10 positions match TRBD2. Germline-derived CDR1 and CDR2 are SGHTA and FQGNSA. CDR3 length: 17 residues. With V trimmed by 4 bases and J by 2 bases, 9 bases remained unmatched. The CDR3 nucleotides are TGTGCCAGCAGCTCCCCTCTGCTAGCGGGAGCCACAGATACGCAGTATTTT. Protein sequence: CASSSPLLAGATDTQYF.

The chain recombines TRBV27 with TRBJ1-6, with D unclear. Germline CDR1 and CDR2: MNHEY and SMNVEV (reference sequence). The CDR3 runs to 14 residues. The ends were cut back, 0 bases at V and 7 bases at J, with 7 bases in the middle. The CDR3 DNA follows: TGTGCCAGCAGTTTATCGACGGGCAATTCACCCCTCCACTTT. Translated: CASSLSTGNSPLHF.

The chain couples TRBV2 to TRBJ2-3; 9 bases agree with TRBD2. Germline V gene data show CDR1 as SNHLY and CDR2 as FYNNEI. J was trimmed by 7 bases and V by 4 bases; bases with no gene match: 3. The CDR3 is 13 amino acids. CDR3 nucleotides: TGTGCCAGCAGTGCTAGCGGGGCATATACGCAGTATTTT. Translating it yields CASSASGAYTQYF.

The genes are TRBV2 and TRBJ2-1; possible D gene TRBD2, 6 bases. The germline CDR1 and CDR2 sequences are SNHLY and FYNNEI. V dropped 4 bases and J dropped 1 base, with 11 bases sitting between them. This CDR3 has 15 residues. As DNA, the CDR3 is TGTGCCAGCAGTGGATTAGCGGAGTCCTACAATGAGCAGTTCTTC. It specifies CASSGLAESYNEQFF.

This clone is a singleton in its sample. V is TRBV28 and J is TRBJ2-7; D not resolved. Germline V CDR1 and CDR2: MDHEN, SYDVKM. The V and J ends lost 5 bases and 0 bases respectively, with 5 bases between them. The CDR3 covers 12 residues. The DNA for the CDR3 is TGTGCCAGCAGTCCCCTCTCCTACGAGCAGTACTTC. This encodes CASSPLSYEQYF.

V gene TRBV28 combines with J gene TRBJ1-5; D might be TRBD1 (6 bases). Trimming took off 7 bases at V and 7 bases at J, with 17 bases between the two ends. The CDR3 has 14 residues. Germline CDR1 and CDR2: MDHEN and SYDVKM. CDR3 residues: CASISGPGEQPQHF. The CDR3 DNA is TGTGCCAGCATCTCGGGGCCAGGGGAACAGCCCCAGCATTTT.

The CDR3 region has the DNA TGTGCCAGCAGTTTATCCTCCGGGACAGGCGGCTCCTACGAGCAGTACTTC. Translating gives CASSLSSGTGGSYEQYF. The chain combines TRBV28 with TRBJ2-7; 8 bases line up with TRBD1. CDR3 length: 17 residues. V was clipped by 1 base and J by 0 bases; unmatched bases: 8. CDR1 is MDHEN and CDR2 is SYDVKM in the germline V gene. The full variable domain, its missing parts supplied by reference TRBV28 and TRBJ2-7, is DVKVTQSSRYLVKRTGEKVFLECVQDMDHENMFWYRQDPGLGLRLIYFSYDVKMKEKGDIPEGYSVSREKKERFSLILESASTNQTSMYLCASSLSSGTGGSYEQYFGPGTRLTVT.

This sequence joins TRBV28 and TRBJ1-2, with TRBD1 matching over 7 bases. Per germline, CDR1 MDHEN and CDR2 SYDVKM. The CDR3 contains 12 residues. Trimming removed 8 bases from V and 0 bases from J; junction bases left unmatched: 0. The CDR3 nucleotides are TGTGCCAGCCAGGGGGCTAACTATGGCTACACCTTC. It translates to CASQGANYGYTF.

The chain employs TRBV11-2 and TRBJ2-1; 8 bases are shared with TRBD2. The CDR3 has 15 amino acids. The V and J ends lost 6 bases and 2 bases, in that order; junction bases with no gene match: 6. Germline lookup yields CDR1 SGHAT and CDR2 FQNNGV. The CDR3 is CASSPSGGTYNEQFF. CDR3 coding DNA: TGTGCCAGCAGTCCAAGCGGGGGAACCTACAATGAGCAGTTCTTC.